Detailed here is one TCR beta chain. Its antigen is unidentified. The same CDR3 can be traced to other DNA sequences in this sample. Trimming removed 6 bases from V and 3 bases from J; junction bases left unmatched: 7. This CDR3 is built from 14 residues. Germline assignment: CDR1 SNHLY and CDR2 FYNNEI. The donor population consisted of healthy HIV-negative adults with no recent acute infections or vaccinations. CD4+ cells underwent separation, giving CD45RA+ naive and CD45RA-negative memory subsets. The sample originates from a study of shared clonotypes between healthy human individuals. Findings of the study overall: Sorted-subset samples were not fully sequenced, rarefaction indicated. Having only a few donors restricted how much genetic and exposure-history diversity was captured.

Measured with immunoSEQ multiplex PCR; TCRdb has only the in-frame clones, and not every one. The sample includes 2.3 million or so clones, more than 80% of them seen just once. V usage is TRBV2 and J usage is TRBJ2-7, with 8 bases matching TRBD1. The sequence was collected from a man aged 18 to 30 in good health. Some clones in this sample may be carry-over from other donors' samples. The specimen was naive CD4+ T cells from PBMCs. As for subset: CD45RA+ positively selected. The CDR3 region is CASSEQGAGYEQYF. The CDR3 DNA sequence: TGTGCCAGCAGCGAGCAGGGGGCCGGCTACGAGCAGTACTTC.